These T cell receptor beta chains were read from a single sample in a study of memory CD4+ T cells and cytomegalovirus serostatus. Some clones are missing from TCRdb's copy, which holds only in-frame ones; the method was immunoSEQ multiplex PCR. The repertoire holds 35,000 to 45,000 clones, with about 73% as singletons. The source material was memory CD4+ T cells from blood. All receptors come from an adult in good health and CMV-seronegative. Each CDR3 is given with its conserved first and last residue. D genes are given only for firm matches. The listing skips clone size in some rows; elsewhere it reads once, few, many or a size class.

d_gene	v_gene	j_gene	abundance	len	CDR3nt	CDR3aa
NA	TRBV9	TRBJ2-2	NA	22	TGTGCCAGCAGCGTAGCTTTCGGACGATCATTCGGTGCAGGTCTCTTCACCGGGGAGCTGTTTTTT	CASSVAFGRSFGAGLFTGELFF
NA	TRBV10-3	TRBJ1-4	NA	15	TGTGCCATCAGAGACCCAGGGGTAACTAATGAAAAACTGTTTTTT	CAIRDPGVTNEKLFF
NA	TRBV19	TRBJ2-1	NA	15	TGTGCCAGTAGGCAAAGCAGGGGATTGTACAATGAGCAGTTCTTC	CASRQSRGLYNEQFF
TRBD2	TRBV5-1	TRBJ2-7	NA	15	TGCGCCAGCAGCTTGTTCTGGACTAGCTCCTACGAGCAGTACTTC	CASSLFWTSSYEQYF
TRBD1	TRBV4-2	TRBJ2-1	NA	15	TGTGCCAGCAGCCAAGAGGGACAGGGGTACAATGAGCAGTTCTTC	CASSQEGQGYNEQFF
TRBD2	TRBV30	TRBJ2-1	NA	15	TGTGCCTGGAGTGTAGGCGGGGGGATGTTCGATGAGCAGTTCTTC	CAWSVGGGMFDEQFF
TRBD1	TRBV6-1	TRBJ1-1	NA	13	TGTGCCAGCAGCGCCGGGACAGGGGTTGAAGCTTTCTTT	CASSAGTGVEAFF
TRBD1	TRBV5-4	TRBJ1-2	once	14	TGTGCCAGCAGCTTGGGACAGGGGGCGGGAGGCTACACCTTC	CASSLGQGAGGYTF
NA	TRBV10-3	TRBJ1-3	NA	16	TGTGCCATCAGCCGGACAGACTCAGACTCTGGAAACACCATATATTTT	CAISRTDSDSGNTIYF
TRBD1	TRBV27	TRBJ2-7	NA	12	TGTGCCAGCAGTGCCCGGACAGGGGAAGAGTACTTC	CASSARTGEEYF
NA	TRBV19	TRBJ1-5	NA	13	TGTGCCAGTAGTATCGACAGTGATAAGCCCCAGCATTTT	CASSIDSDKPQHF
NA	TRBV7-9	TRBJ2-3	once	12	TGTGCCAGCAGCTCAGAGGGGGATACGCAGTATTTT	CASSSEGDTQYF
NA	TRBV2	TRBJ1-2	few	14	TGTGCCAGCAGTGGTAGGGCAGGGACCTATGGCTACACCTTC	CASSGRAGTYGYTF
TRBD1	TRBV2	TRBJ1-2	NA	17	TGTGCCAGCAGTGAATTAGGACAGGGCAGATTTAACTATGGCTACACCTTC	CASSELGQGRFNYGYTF
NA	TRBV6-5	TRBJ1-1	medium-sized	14	TGTGCCAGCAGTTACTCGATTACTCGGTCTGAAGCTTTCTTT	CASSYSITRSEAFF
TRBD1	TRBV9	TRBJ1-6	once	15	TGTGCCAGCAGGGCTACCGGGACAGATCATTCACCCCTCCACTTT	CASRATGTDHSPLHF
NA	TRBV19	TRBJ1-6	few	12	TGTGCCAGTAGTATATTGAATTCACCCCTCCACTTT	CASSILNSPLHF
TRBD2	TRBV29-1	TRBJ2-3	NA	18	TGCAGCGTTGAATTTCCCACTTCGACTAGCAGTAGCACAGATACGCAGTATTTT	CSVEFPTSTSSSTDTQYF
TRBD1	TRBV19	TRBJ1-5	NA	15	TGTGCCAGTAGACCCGGGACAGGGCCTAATCAGCCCCAGCATTTT	CASRPGTGPNQPQHF
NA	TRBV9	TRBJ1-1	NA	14	TGTGCCAGCAGCGCAGACAGGACGACGAATAAAGCTTTCTTT	CASSADRTTNKAFF
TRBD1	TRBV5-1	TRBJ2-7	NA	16	TGCGCCAGCAGCCCGGAGACAGGGGGTGAGAAATACGAGCAGTACTTC	CASSPETGGEKYEQYF
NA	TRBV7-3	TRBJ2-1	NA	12	TGTGCCAGCAGCTTAAGCCTAGGTGAGCAGTTCTTC	CASSLSLGEQFF
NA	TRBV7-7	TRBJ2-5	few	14	TGTGCTAGCAGCTTAGAGGTCGACCAAGAGACCCAGTACTTC	CASSLEVDQETQYF
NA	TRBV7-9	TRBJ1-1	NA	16	TGTGCCAGCAGGCACGATCGGGGCGAGTGGGACACTGAAGCTTTCTTT	CASRHDRGEWDTEAFF
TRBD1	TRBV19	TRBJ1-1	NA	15	TGTGCCAGTAGTCCCGTCAGGGACAGGGGCGCTGAAGCTTTCTTT	CASSPVRDRGAEAFF
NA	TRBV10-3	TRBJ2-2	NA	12	TGTGCCATCAGTTCAAACACCGGGGAGCTGTTTTTT	CAISSNTGELFF
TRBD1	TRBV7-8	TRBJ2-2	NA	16	TGTGCCAGCAGCTTAGGGACAGGGAAGAACACCGGGGAGCTGTTTTTT	CASSLGTGKNTGELFF
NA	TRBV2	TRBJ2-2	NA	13	TGTGCCAGCAGCCCTACAGGGACCGGGGAGCTGTTTTTT	CASSPTGTGELFF
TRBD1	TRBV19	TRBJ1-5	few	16	TGTGCCAGTAGTATGGGACAGCGTGTGAGCAATCAGCCCCAGCATTTT	CASSMGQRVSNQPQHF
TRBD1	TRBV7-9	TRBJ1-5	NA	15	TGTGCCAGCAGCTTAGCGTGGGACAGTAATCAGCCCCAGCATTTT	CASSLAWDSNQPQHF
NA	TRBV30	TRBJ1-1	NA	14	TGTGCCTGGAGTTCCGATGGGGGCTACACTGAAGCTTTCTTT	CAWSSDGGYTEAFF
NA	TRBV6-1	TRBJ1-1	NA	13	TGTGCCAGCAGTGAAGAGGCCCGTAGGGGTGCTTTCTTT	CASSEEARRGAFF
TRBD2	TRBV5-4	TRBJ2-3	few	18	TGTGCCAGCAGCTTGGCCATTCTAGCGGGGGGGGACACAGATACGCAGTATTTT	CASSLAILAGGDTDTQYF
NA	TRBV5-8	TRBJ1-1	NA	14	TGTGCCAGCAGCTTCGGGCAGCATAACACTGAAGCTTTCTTT	CASSFGQHNTEAFF
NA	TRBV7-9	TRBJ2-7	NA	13	TGTGCCAGCAGCGCTCCGGGGAAATACGAGCAGTACTTC	CASSAPGKYEQYF
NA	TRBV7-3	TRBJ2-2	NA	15	TGTGCCAGCAGCGCAGACAGTCCGAACACCGGGGAGCTGTTTTTT	CASSADSPNTGELFF
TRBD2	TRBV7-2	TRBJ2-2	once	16	TGTGCCAGCAGCCCCCAAGGGACCGGGAGGACCGGGGAGCTGTTTTTT	CASSPQGTGRTGELFF
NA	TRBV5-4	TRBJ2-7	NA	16	TGTGCCAGCAGCCACGGCTCGACAGGAGTTTCCTACGAGCAGTACTTC	CASSHGSTGVSYEQYF
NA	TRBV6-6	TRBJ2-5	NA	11	TGTGCCAGCAGCTCTCAAGAGACCCAGTACTTC	CASSSQETQYF
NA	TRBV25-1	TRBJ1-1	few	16	TGTGCCAGCAGCCCCCGAGGGGGGGCGGTGTCCACTGAAGCTTTCTTT	CASSPRGGAVSTEAFF
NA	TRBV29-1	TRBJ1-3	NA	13	TGCAGCGTGGGACTCTCCTCTGGAAACACCATATATTTT	CSVGLSSGNTIYF
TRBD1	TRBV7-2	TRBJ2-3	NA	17	TGTGCCAGCAGCCGGAAAGGGGCAGGGGGCAGCACAGATACGCAGTATTTT	CASSRKGAGGSTDTQYF
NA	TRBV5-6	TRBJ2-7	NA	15	TGTGCCAGCAGCTTAGGGCCAGGGGAGGCCTACGAGCAGTACTTC	CASSLGPGEAYEQYF
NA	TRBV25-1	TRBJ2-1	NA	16	TGTGCCAGCAGTGAACTCCGGAACAGGACCTACAATGAGCAGTTCTTC	CASSELRNRTYNEQFF
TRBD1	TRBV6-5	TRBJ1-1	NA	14	TGTGCCAGCAGTTACTCTCCGGGACAGGGAGTGGTTTTCTTT	CASSYSPGQGVVFF
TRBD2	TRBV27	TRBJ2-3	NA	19	TGTGCCAGCAGTTTATCGTGGGGGACTAGGTCCCTGAGTACAGATACGCAGTATTTT	CASSLSWGTRSLSTDTQYF